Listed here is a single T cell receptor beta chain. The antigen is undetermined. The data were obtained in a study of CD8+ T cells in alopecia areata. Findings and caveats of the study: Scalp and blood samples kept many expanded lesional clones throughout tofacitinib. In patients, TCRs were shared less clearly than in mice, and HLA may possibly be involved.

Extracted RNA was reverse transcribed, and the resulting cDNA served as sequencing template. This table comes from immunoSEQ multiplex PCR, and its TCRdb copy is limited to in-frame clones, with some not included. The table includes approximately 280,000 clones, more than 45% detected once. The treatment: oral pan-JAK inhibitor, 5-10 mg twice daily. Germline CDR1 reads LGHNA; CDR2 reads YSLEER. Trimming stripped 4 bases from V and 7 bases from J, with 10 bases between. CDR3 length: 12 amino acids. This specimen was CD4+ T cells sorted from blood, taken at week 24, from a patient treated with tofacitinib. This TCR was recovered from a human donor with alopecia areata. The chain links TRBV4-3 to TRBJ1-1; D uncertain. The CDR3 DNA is TGCGCCAGCAGCCGCGGACGTTATGAAGCTTTCTTT. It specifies CASSRGRYEAFF.